Detailed here is one TCR beta chain. Its specificity is not known. This record belongs to a study of siplizumab effects on memory and regulatory T cells. Germline loops: CDR1 SGDLS, CDR2 YYNGEE. CDR3 length equals 15 residues. The ends were cut back, 2 bases at V and 0 bases at J, with 8 bases in the middle. Data came from immunoSEQ multiplex PCR; TCRdb stores just in-frame clones and leaves some out. The repertoire consists of around 45,000 clones, with more than 75% occurring once and the leading ten covering roughly 0.3%. Study results and limitations: Treg-derived clones made up an average of around 67% of mappable alloreactive CD4+ clones with siplizumab and roughly 29% in controls. Significant reduction of alloreactive sequences traceable to unstimulated CD4+ memory cells was observed with siplizumab. Roughly 75-95% of proliferating CD4+ or CD8+ clones lacked a naive or memory phenotype that could be assigned.

The rearrangement joins TRBV9 to TRBJ1-4; D possibly corresponds to TRBD1 (6 bases). The receptor was derived from a human donor in good health. What was sequenced was naive CD8+ T cells sorted from blood. CDR3 residues: CASSVSGATNEKLFF. CDR3 in DNA: TGTGCCAGCAGCGTCTCAGGGGCAACTAATGAAAAACTGTTTTTT.